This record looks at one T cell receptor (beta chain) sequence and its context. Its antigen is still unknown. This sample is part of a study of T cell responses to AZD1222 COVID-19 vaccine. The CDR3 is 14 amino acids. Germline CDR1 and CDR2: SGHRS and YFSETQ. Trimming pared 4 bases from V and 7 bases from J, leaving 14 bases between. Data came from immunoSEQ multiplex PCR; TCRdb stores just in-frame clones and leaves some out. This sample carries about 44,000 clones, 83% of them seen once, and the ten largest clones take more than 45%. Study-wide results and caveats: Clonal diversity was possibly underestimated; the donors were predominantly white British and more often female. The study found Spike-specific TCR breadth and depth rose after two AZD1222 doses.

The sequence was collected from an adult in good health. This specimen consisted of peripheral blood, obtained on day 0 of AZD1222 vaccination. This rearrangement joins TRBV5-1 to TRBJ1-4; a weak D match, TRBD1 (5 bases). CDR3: CASSPGTAGEKLFF. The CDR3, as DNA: TGCGCCAGCAGCCCCGGGACCGCGGGTGAAAAACTGTTTTTT.